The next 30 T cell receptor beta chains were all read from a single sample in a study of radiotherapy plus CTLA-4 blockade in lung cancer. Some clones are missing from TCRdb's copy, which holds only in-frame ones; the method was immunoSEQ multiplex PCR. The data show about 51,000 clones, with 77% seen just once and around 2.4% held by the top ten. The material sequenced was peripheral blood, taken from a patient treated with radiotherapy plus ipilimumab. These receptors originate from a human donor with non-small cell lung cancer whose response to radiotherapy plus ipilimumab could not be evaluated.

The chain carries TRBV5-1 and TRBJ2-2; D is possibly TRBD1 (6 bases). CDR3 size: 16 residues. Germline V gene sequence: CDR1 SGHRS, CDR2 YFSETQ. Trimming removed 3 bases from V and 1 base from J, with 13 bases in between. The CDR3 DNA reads TGCGCCAGCAGCTCGGGGACAAACATGAACACCGGGGAGCTGTTTTTT. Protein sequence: CASSSGTNMNTGELFF.

The CDR3 protein is CASSPGRYLGDDTEAFF. The CDR3 nucleotides are TGCGCCAGCAGTCCCGGCAGGTATTTAGGGGATGACACTGAAGCTTTCTTT. The chain is built from TRBV23-1 and TRBJ1-1, with D perhaps matching TRBD1 (5 bases). TRBV23-1 is an open reading frame, and its role is uncertain. V was pared by 4 bases and J by 3 bases, with 21 bases between. This CDR3 is built from 17 residues.

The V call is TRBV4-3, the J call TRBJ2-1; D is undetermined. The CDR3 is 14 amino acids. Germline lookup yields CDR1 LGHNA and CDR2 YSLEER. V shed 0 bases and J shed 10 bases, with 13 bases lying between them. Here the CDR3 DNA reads TGCGCCAGCAGCCAAGATCTTCCAGGCCCCGAGCAGTTCTTC. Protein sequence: CASSQDLPGPEQFF.

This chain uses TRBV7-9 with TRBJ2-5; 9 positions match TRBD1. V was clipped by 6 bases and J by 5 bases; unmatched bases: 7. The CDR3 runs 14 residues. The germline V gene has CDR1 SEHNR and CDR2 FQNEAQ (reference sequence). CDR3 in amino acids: CASRATGGRETQYF. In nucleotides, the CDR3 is TGTGCCAGCAGGGCGACAGGGGGGAGGGAGACCCAGTACTTC.

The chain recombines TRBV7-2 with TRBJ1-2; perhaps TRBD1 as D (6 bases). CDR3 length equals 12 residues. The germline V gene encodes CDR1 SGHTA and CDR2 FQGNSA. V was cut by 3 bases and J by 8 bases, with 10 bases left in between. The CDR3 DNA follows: TGTGCCAGCAGCTTCGGTGGGGGCGGCTACACCTTC. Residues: CASSFGGGGYTF.

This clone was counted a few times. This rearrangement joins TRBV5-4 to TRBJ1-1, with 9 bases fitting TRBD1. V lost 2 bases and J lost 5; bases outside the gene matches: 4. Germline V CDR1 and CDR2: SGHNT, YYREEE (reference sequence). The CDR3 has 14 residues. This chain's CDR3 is CASSFTGGRTEAFF. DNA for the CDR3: TGTGCCAGCAGCTTTACAGGGGGCCGGACTGAAGCTTTCTTT. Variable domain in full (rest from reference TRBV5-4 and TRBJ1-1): ETGVTQSPTHLIKTRGQQVTLRCSSQSGHNTVSWYQQALGQGPQFIFQYYREEENGRGNFPPRFSGLQFPNYSSELNVNALELDDSALYLCASSFTGGRTEAFFGQGTRLTVV.

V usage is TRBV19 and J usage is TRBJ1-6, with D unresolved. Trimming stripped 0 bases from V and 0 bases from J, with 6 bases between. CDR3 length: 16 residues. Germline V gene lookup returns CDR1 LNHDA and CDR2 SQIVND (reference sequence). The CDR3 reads CASSIDVSSYNSPLHF. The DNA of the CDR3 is TGTGCCAGTAGTATAGATGTGAGCTCCTATAATTCACCCCTCCACTTT.

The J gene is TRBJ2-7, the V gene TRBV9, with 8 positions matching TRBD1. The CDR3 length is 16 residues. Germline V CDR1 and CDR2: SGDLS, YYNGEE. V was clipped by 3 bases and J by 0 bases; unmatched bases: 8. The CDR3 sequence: CASSAYGTGSSYEQYF. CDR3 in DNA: TGTGCCAGCAGCGCATACGGGACAGGCTCCTCCTACGAGCAGTACTTC.

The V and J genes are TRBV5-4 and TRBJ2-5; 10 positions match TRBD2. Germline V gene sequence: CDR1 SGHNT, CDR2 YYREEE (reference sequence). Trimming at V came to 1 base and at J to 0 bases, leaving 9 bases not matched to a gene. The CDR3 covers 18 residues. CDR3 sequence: CASSLNLAGARYQETQYF. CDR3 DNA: TGTGCCAGCAGCTTGAACCTAGCGGGAGCGCGGTACCAAGAGACCCAGTACTTC.

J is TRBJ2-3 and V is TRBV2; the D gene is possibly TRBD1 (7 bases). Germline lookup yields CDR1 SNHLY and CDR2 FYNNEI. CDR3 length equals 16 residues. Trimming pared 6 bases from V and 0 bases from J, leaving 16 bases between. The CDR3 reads CASSAPGGPSTDTQYF. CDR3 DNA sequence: TGTGCCAGCAGCGCACCAGGGGGGCCAAGCACAGATACGCAGTATTTT.

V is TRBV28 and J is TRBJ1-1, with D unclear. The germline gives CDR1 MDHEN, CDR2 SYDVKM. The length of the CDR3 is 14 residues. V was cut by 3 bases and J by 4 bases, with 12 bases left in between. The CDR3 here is CASSFGLTGTEAFF. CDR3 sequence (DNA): TGTGCCAGCAGTTTTGGGTTAACGGGCACTGAAGCTTTCTTT.

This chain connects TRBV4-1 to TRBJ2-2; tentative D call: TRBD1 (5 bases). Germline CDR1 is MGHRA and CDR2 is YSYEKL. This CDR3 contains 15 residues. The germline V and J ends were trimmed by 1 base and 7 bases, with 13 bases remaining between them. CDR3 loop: CASSQGQGLDGELFF. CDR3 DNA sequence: TGCGCCAGCAGCCAAGGGCAGGGTTTAGACGGGGAGCTGTTTTTT.

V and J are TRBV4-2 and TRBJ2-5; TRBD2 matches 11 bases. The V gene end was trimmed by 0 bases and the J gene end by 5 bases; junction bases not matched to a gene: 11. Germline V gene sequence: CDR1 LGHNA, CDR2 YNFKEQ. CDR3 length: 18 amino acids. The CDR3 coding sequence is TGTGCCAGCAGCCAAGATCGGGCTAGCGGGGGGCCAGGGGAGACCCAGTACTTC. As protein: CASSQDRASGGPGETQYF.

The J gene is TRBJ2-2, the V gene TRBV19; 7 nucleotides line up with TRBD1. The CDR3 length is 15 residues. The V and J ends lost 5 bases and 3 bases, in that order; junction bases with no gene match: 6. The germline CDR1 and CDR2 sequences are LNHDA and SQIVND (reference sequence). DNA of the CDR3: TGTGCCAGTAGTTCCCAGGGGGTTTACACCGGGGAGCTGTTTTTT. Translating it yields CASSSQGVYTGELFF.

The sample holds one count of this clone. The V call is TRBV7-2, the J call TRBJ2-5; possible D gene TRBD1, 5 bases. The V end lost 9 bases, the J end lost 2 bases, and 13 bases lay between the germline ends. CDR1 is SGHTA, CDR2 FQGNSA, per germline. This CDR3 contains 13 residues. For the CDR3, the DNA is TGTGCCAGTTTAGGGGCGCCTCAAGAGACCCAGTACTTC. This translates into CASLGAPQETQYF.

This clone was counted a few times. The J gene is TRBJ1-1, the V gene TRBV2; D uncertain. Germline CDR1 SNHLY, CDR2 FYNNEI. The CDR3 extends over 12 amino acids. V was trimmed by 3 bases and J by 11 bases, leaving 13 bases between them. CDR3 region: CASSETLWAAFF. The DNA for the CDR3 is TGTGCCAGCAGTGAGACACTCTGGGCGGCTTTCTTT. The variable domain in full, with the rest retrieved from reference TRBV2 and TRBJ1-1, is EPEVTQTPSHQVTQMGQEVILRCVPISNHLYFYWYRQILGQKVEFLVSFYNNEISEKSEIFDDQFSVERPDGSNFTLKIRSTKLEDSAMYFCASSETLWAAFFGQGTRLTVV.

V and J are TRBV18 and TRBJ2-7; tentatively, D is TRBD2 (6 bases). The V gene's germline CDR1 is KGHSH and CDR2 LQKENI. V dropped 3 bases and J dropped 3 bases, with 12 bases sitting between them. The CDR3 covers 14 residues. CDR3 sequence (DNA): TGTGCCAGCTCACCCCGTGGGGGAGGCTACGAGCAGTACTTC. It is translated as CASSPRGGGYEQYF.

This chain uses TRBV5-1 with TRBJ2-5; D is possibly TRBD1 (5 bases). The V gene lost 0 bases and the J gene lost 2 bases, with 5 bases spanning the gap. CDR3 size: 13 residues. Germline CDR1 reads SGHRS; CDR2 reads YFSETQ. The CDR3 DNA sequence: TGCGCCAGCAGCTTGGGACAGCAAGAGACCCAGTACTTC. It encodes CASSLGQQETQYF.

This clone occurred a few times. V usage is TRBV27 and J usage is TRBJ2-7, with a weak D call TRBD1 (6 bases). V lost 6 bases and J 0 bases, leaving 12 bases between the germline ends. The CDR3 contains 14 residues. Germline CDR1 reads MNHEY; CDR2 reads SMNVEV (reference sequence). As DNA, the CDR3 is TGTGCCAGCAGACCCGAGGGACACTCCTACGAGCAGTACTTC. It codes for CASRPEGHSYEQYF.

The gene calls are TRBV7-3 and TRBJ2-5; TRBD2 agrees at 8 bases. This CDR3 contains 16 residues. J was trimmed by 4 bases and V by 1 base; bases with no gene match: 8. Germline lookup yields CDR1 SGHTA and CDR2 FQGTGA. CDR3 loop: CASSLKARGLGETQYF. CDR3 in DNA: TGTGCCAGCAGCTTAAAGGCGAGGGGACTAGGAGAGACCCAGTACTTC.

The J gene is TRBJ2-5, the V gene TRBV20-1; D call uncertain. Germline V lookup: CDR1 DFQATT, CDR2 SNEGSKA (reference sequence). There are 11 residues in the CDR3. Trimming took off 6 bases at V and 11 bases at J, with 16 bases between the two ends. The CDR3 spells CSAVIPEEQYF. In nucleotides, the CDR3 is TGCAGTGCCGTCATCCCAGAGGAGCAGTACTTC.

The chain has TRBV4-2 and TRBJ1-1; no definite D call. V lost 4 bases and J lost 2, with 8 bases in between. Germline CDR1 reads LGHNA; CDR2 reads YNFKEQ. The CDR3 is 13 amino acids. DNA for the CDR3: TGTGCCAGCAGCCCGATAGATAACACTGAAGCTTTCTTT. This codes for CASSPIDNTEAFF.

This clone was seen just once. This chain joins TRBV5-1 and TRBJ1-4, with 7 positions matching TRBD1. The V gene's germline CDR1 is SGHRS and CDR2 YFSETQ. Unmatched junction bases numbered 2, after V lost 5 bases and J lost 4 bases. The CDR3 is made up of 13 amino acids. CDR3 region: CASRRDSNEKLFF. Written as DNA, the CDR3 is TGCGCCAGCAGACGGGACAGTAATGAAAAACTGTTTTTT. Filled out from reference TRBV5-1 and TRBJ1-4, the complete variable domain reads KAGVTQTPRYLIKTRGQQVTLSCSPISGHRSVSWYQQTPGQGLQFLFEYFSETQRNKGNFPGRFSGRQFSNSRSEMNVSTLELGDSALYLCASRRDSNEKLFFGSGTQLSVL.

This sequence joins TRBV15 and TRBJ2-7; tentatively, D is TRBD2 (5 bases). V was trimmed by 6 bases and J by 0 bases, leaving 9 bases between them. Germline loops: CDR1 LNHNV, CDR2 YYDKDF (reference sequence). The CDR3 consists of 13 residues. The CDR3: CATRLGLSYEQYF. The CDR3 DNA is TGTGCCACCAGACTAGGTCTCTCCTACGAGCAGTACTTC.

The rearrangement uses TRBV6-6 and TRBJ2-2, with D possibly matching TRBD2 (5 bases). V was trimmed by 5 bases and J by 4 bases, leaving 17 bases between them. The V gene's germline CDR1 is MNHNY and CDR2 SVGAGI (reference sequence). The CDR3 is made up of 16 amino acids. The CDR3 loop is CASSNRAPEATGELFF. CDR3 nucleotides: TGTGCCAGCAGTAACCGGGCTCCGGAGGCCACCGGGGAGCTGTTTTTT.

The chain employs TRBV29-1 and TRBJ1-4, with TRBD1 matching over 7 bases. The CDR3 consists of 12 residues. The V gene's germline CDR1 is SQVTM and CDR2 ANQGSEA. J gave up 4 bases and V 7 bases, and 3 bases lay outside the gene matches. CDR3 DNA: TGCAGCGCCCAGGGGGTTAATGAAAAACTGTTTTTT. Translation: CSAQGVNEKLFF.

The CDR3 bases are TGTGCCAGCTCCCCAATCGGGGGGTCTTCCACAGATACGCAGTATTTT. Residues: CASSPIGGSSTDTQYF. The chain carries TRBV7-8 and TRBJ2-3; 7 bases are a match to TRBD2. Germline trimming cut 8 bases from V and 2 bases from J; bases unmatched to any gene: 13. This CDR3 comprises 16 residues. Germline V gives CDR1 SGHVS, CDR2 FQNEAQ.

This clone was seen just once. The CDR3 protein is CAWCPGTSGGVLEGNEQFF. The CDR3 DNA reads as TGTGCCTGGTGCCCTGGGACTAGCGGGGGGGTGCTTGAAGGCAATGAGCAGTTCTTC. This rearrangement joins TRBV30 to TRBJ2-1, with 16 bases aligning to TRBD2. This CDR3 contains 19 residues. CDR1 and CDR2 from the germline V gene are GTSNPN and SVGIG (reference sequence). J was trimmed by 6 bases and V by 5 bases; bases with no gene match: 16.

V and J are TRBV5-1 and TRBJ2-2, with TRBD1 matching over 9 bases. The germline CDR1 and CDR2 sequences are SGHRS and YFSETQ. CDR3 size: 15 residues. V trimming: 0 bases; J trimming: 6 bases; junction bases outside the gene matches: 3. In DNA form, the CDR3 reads TGCGCCAGCAGCTTGGACAGGGGGCCGGCCGGGGAGCTGTTTTTT. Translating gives CASSLDRGPAGELFF.

The CDR3: CSARTGTEAFF. The DNA of the CDR3 is TGCAGTGCTAGGACCGGGACTGAAGCTTTCTTT. The V and J genes are TRBV20-1 and TRBJ1-1, with D unresolved. The V end was cut by 3 bases, the J end by 5 bases, with 7 bases between. CDR1 and CDR2 from the germline V gene are DFQATT and SNEGSKA (reference sequence). The CDR3 runs 11 residues.